This T cell receptor beta chain was sequenced for a study of T cell responses to AZD1222 COVID-19 vaccine. Overall study findings and caveats: Spike was spanned by vaccine-associated CD4 TCRs, with dominance at 160-218 and 743-854. Baseline serostatus was positive in only five to seven AZD1222 recipients. Females outnumbered males among donors, who were mostly white British; clonal diversity was possibly underestimated. Repertoires in all cases were sampled only once the peak T cell response had passed.

The V gene's germline CDR1 is LNHDA and CDR2 SQIVND (reference sequence). The J segment lost 1 base and the V segment lost 9 bases, leaving 5 bases of the junction unmatched. The CDR3 contains 14 residues. Sequenced by immunoSEQ multiplex PCR; TCRdb stores in-frame clones only, minus some. The data contain roughly 67,000 clones, 85% to 90% of them singletons. Comment on this clone: Its cognate antigen is unknown.

This chain links TRBV19 with TRBJ2-2, with 7 bases fitting TRBD2. Specimen: peripheral blood, collected on day 0 of AZD1222 vaccination. The TCR sequence derives from an adult in good health. The CDR3 DNA follows: TGTGCCAGCCAAAGCGGGATGAACACCGGGGAGCTGTTTTTT. This translates into CASQSGMNTGELFF.